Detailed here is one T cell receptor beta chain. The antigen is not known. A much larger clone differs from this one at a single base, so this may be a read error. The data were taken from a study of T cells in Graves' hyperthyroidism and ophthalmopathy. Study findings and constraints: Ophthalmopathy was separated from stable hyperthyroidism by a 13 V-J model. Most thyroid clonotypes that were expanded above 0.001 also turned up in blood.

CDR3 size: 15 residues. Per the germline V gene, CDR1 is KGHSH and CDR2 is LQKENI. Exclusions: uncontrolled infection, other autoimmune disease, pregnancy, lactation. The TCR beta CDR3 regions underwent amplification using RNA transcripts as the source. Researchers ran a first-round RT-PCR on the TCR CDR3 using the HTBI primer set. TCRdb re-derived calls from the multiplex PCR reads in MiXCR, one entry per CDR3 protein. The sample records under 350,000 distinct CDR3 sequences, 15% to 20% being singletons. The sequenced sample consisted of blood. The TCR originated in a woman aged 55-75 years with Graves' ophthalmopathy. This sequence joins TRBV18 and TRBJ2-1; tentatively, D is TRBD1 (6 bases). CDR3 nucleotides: TGTGCCAGCTCGGTCAGACAGGTGGTCGGCGATGAGCAGCTCTTC. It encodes CASSVRQVVGDEQLF.